Listed below are T cell receptor beta chains from one sample, sequenced in a study of CD8+ T cells in alopecia areata. The repertoire was sequenced with immunoSEQ multiplex PCR; TCRdb's copy has only in-frame clones and lacks some. This table holds under 300,000 clones, 60% found once. The sequencing used CD4+ T cells sorted from blood, collected at week 52, from a patient treated with tofacitinib. The receptor source for this set is a human donor with alopecia areata. CDR3s include the opening cysteine and the closing phenylalanine or tryptophan. The D gene is left open where the match is weak. Expanded clones are given a class, and other clones once, few, many or no size at all.

clone size: NA; V gene: TRBV2; D gene: NA; J gene: TRBJ2-3; CDR3 DNA: TGTGCCAGCAGTGGGCAGGGTGGGATAGATACGCAGTATTTT; CDR3 protein: CASSGQGGIDTQYF
clone size: few; V gene: TRBV10-3; D gene: NA; J gene: TRBJ2-4; CDR3 DNA: TGTGCCATCAGTGAGTTCGACCTAACAGGGGCCAAAAACATTCAGTACTTC; CDR3 protein: CAISEFDLTGAKNIQYF
clone size: NA; V gene: TRBV15; D gene: NA; J gene: TRBJ2-5; CDR3 DNA: TGTGCCACCAGCAGAGATGAGAGCGGTCTCGCAGAGACCCAGTACTTC; CDR3 protein: CATSRDESGLAETQYF
clone size: NA; V gene: TRBV2; D gene: NA; J gene: TRBJ2-7; CDR3 DNA: TGTGCCAGCAGCCTACAGAAGCCGGTCTACGAGCAGTACTTC; CDR3 protein: CASSLQKPVYEQYF
clone size: NA; V gene: TRBV5-6; D gene: TRBD1; J gene: TRBJ1-1; CDR3 DNA: TGTGCCAGCAGCTCATCCGGGACAGGTAAAAGAGGCACTGAAGCTTTCTTT; CDR3 protein: CASSSSGTGKRGTEAFF
clone size: few; V gene: TRBV4-3; D gene: NA; J gene: TRBJ1-6; CDR3 DNA: TGCGCCAGCAGCCAAGATTGGGTCTCGGGTTCACCCCTCCACTTT; CDR3 protein: CASSQDWVSGSPLHF
clone size: NA; V gene: TRBV19; D gene: TRBD1; J gene: TRBJ1-2; CDR3 DNA: TGTGCCAGTAGTCGTCAGGGGGCCTTTGGAGCGAACTATGGCTACACCTTC; CDR3 protein: CASSRQGAFGANYGYTF
clone size: once; V gene: TRBV11-2; D gene: TRBD1; J gene: TRBJ1-2; CDR3 DNA: TGTGCCAGCAGCTTAGAGCGGACAGGGGGTCGCCTCTTC; CDR3 protein: CASSLERTGGRLF
clone size: few; V gene: TRBV5-1; D gene: NA; J gene: TRBJ2-7; CDR3 DNA: TGCGCCAGCAGCTTGGCCGGACGGTACGAGCAGTACTTC; CDR3 protein: CASSLAGRYEQYF
clone size: NA; V gene: TRBV15; D gene: TRBD1; J gene: TRBJ1-5; CDR3 DNA: TGTGCCACCAGCAGACCCCCTGGGGGCAGGGGGCAGATTGATAGCAATCAGCCCCAGCATTTT; CDR3 protein: CATSRPPGGRGQIDSNQPQHF
clone size: NA; V gene: TRBV30; D gene: NA; J gene: TRBJ1-6; CDR3 DNA: TGTGCCTGGAGTGTATTTGATGGTTCACCCCTCCACTTT; CDR3 protein: CAWSVFDGSPLHF
clone size: once; V gene: TRBV18; D gene: NA; J gene: TRBJ2-7; CDR3 DNA: TGTGCCAGCTCACCGAGGGGGGCGTGGTACGAGCAGTACTTC; CDR3 protein: CASSPRGAWYEQYF
clone size: NA; V gene: TRBV29-1; D gene: NA; J gene: TRBJ1-1; CDR3 DNA: TGCAGCGTTGACAAAACGGGGGGCACTGAAGCTTTCTTT; CDR3 protein: CSVDKTGGTEAFF
clone size: few; V gene: TRBV19; D gene: TRBD2; J gene: TRBJ2-3; CDR3 DNA: TGTGCCAGTAGTATCGGACCGGGACTAGCGAGCACAGATACGCAGTATTTT; CDR3 protein: CASSIGPGLASTDTQYF
clone size: NA; V gene: TRBV27; D gene: NA; J gene: TRBJ2-7; CDR3 DNA: TGTGCCAGCAGTCCGTCGGTCCCCTACGAGCAGTACTTC; CDR3 protein: CASSPSVPYEQYF
clone size: NA; V gene: TRBV2; D gene: NA; J gene: TRBJ1-2; CDR3 DNA: TGTGCCAGCAGTCAAGGACCTTCGGTGGCTAACTATGGCTACACCTTC; CDR3 protein: CASSQGPSVANYGYTF
clone size: NA; V gene: TRBV25-1; D gene: NA; J gene: TRBJ1-2; CDR3 DNA: TGTGCCAGCAGTTTAGGACGCAACTATGGCTACACCTTC; CDR3 protein: CASSLGRNYGYTF
clone size: NA; V gene: TRBV2; D gene: NA; J gene: TRBJ1-2; CDR3 DNA: TGTGCCAGCAGAACAGGGAGAGCGAATGGCTACACCTTC; CDR3 protein: CASRTGRANGYTF
clone size: NA; V gene: TRBV5-1; D gene: TRBD2; J gene: TRBJ2-3; CDR3 DNA: TGCGCCAGCAGCCAAAGCGGGGCTCTCACAGATACGCAGTATTTT; CDR3 protein: CASSQSGALTDTQYF
clone size: NA; V gene: TRBV5-1; D gene: NA; J gene: TRBJ1-1; CDR3 DNA: TGCGCCAGCACCAAGGGCACTTCGAACACTGAAGCTTTCTTT; CDR3 protein: CASTKGTSNTEAFF
clone size: NA; V gene: TRBV7-8; D gene: TRBD1; J gene: TRBJ1-1; CDR3 DNA: TGTGCCAGCATCAGGGGGACACCGTTGAACACTGAAGCTTTCTTT; CDR3 protein: CASIRGTPLNTEAFF
clone size: few; V gene: TRBV7-9; D gene: NA; J gene: TRBJ2-7; CDR3 DNA: TGTGCCAGCAGCCCCCCTTTTAGGGCCCCGAACGCCTACGAGCAGTACTTC; CDR3 protein: CASSPPFRAPNAYEQYF
clone size: NA; V gene: TRBV5-1; D gene: TRBD2; J gene: TRBJ2-3; CDR3 DNA: TGCGCCAGCAGCCCAGGACTAGCGGGGTACAATACGCAGTATTTT; CDR3 protein: CASSPGLAGYNTQYF
clone size: NA; V gene: TRBV30; D gene: NA; J gene: TRBJ1-6; CDR3 DNA: TGTGCCTGGAGGATCGGGGTTAGTAATTCACCCCTCCACTTT; CDR3 protein: CAWRIGVSNSPLHF
clone size: NA; V gene: TRBV18; D gene: NA; J gene: TRBJ2-7; CDR3 DNA: TGTGCCAGCTCAACGACGTCCAGGGAAGACGAGCAGTACTTC; CDR3 protein: CASSTTSREDEQYF
clone size: NA; V gene: TRBV27; D gene: TRBD1; J gene: TRBJ1-6; CDR3 DNA: TGTGCCAGCAGTTCGAGACAGGGTTGGCATTCACCCCTCCACTTT; CDR3 protein: CASSSRQGWHSPLHF
clone size: NA; V gene: TRBV14; D gene: NA; J gene: TRBJ1-1; CDR3 DNA: TGTGCCAGCACAGCGGGGATGAACACTGAAGCTTTCTTT; CDR3 protein: CASTAGMNTEAFF
clone size: once; V gene: TRBV15; D gene: TRBD1; J gene: TRBJ1-2; CDR3 DNA: TGTGCCACCAGCAGAGATCATACAGGGGTTGACGGCTACACCTTC; CDR3 protein: CATSRDHTGVDGYTF
clone size: once; V gene: TRBV5-4; D gene: NA; J gene: TRBJ2-1; CDR3 DNA: TGTGCCAGCAGCTTGGCCGGCCTCTACAATGAGCAGTTCTTC; CDR3 protein: CASSLAGLYNEQFF
clone size: NA; V gene: TRBV6-5; D gene: NA; J gene: TRBJ2-7; CDR3 DNA: TGTGCCAGCAGACGGACAGTTACAACCTACGAGCAGTACTTC; CDR3 protein: CASRRTVTTYEQYF
clone size: NA; V gene: TRBV25-1; D gene: NA; J gene: TRBJ2-7; CDR3 DNA: TGTGCCAGTTTGCCCTACGAGCAGTACTTC; CDR3 protein: CASLPYEQYF
clone size: NA; V gene: TRBV5-4; D gene: NA; J gene: TRBJ2-3; CDR3 DNA: TGTGCCAGCAGCCCAACGACAAGCACAGATACGCAGTATTTT; CDR3 protein: CASSPTTSTDTQYF
clone size: NA; V gene: TRBV7-6; D gene: NA; J gene: TRBJ2-2; CDR3 DNA: TGTGCCAGCAGACTTACTAGCACCGGGGAGCTGTTTTTT; CDR3 protein: CASRLTSTGELFF
clone size: NA; V gene: TRBV29-1; D gene: NA; J gene: TRBJ2-3; CDR3 DNA: TGCAGCGTGGGGGACCCCCAGGATACGCAGTATTTT; CDR3 protein: CSVGDPQDTQYF
clone size: once; V gene: TRBV6-5; D gene: NA; J gene: TRBJ1-2; CDR3 DNA: TGTGCCAGCAGTTACGGCCGCGGGTCGGCAGGCTACACCTTC; CDR3 protein: CASSYGRGSAGYTF
clone size: medium-sized; V gene: TRBV23-1; D gene: NA; J gene: TRBJ1-4; CDR3 DNA: TGCGCCAGCAGTCAATCGGACGAAAAACTGTTTTTT; CDR3 protein: CASSQSDEKLFF
clone size: few; V gene: TRBV29-1; D gene: TRBD1; J gene: TRBJ2-5; CDR3 DNA: TGCAGCGTTGCCCGACAGGGGAAAGAGACCCAGTACTTC; CDR3 protein: CSVARQGKETQYF
clone size: few; V gene: TRBV30; D gene: NA; J gene: TRBJ2-1; CDR3 DNA: TGTGCCTGGTCAGGATTGAGCTCCTACAATGAGCAGTTCTTC; CDR3 protein: CAWSGLSSYNEQFF
clone size: NA; V gene: TRBV11-2; D gene: NA; J gene: TRBJ2-6; CDR3 DNA: TGTGCCAGCAGCTTAGCTGGGCAAGGGGCCAACGTCCTGACTTTC; CDR3 protein: CASSLAGQGANVLTF
clone size: few; V gene: TRBV11-1; D gene: NA; J gene: TRBJ2-5; CDR3 DNA: TGTGCCAGCAGCCCTGGAAACCGCGAGACCCAGTACTTC; CDR3 protein: CASSPGNRETQYF
clone size: NA; V gene: TRBV2; D gene: NA; J gene: TRBJ2-5; CDR3 DNA: TGTGCCAGCAAAGACGACCAAGAGACCCAGTACTTC; CDR3 protein: CASKDDQETQYF
clone size: few; V gene: TRBV29-1; D gene: TRBD2; J gene: TRBJ2-5; CDR3 DNA: TGCAGCGTTGAATGGCCTAGCGGGGGAGGGGAGACCCAGTACTTC; CDR3 protein: CSVEWPSGGGETQYF
clone size: once; V gene: TRBV9; D gene: NA; J gene: TRBJ2-1; CDR3 DNA: TGTGCCAGCAGCGCGAGCGGAGACAGCTACAATGAGCAGTTCTTC; CDR3 protein: CASSASGDSYNEQFF
clone size: NA; V gene: TRBV29-1; D gene: TRBD1; J gene: TRBJ1-1; CDR3 DNA: TGCAGCGTTGATGACTGGACAGGGGGAGACACTGAAGCTTTCTTT; CDR3 protein: CSVDDWTGGDTEAFF
clone size: few; V gene: TRBV2; D gene: NA; J gene: TRBJ2-3; CDR3 DNA: TGTGCCAGCAGTGACGGGGGGCGGTCAACAGATACGCAGTATTTT; CDR3 protein: CASSDGGRSTDTQYF
clone size: NA; V gene: TRBV29-1; D gene: NA; J gene: TRBJ2-2; CDR3 DNA: TGCAGCGTAAGGGACCATAACACCGGGGAGCTGTTTTTT; CDR3 protein: CSVRDHNTGELFF